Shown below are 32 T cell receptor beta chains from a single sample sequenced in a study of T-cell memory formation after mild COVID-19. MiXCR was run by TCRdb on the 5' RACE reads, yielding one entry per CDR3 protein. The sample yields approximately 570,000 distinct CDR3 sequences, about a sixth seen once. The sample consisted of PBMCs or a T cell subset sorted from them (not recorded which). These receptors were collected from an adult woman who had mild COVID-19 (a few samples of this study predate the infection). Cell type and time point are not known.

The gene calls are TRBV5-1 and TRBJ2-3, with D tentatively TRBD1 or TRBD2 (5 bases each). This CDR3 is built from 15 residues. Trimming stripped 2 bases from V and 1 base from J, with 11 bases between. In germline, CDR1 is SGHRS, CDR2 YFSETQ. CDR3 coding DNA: TGCGCCAGCAGCTTCTGGGACGGCCGCACAGATACGCAGTATTTT. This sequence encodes CASSFWDGRTDTQYF. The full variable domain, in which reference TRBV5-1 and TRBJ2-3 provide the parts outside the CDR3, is KAGVTQTPRYLIKTRGQQVTLSCSPISGHRSVSWYQQTPGQGLQFLFEYFSETQRNKGNFPGRFSGRQFSNSRSEMNVSTLELGDSALYLCASSFWDGRTDTQYFGPGTRLTVL.

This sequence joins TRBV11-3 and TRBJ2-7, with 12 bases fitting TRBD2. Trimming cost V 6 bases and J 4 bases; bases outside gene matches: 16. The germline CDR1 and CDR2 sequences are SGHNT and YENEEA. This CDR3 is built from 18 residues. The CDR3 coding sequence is TGTGCCAGCAGTACCGAGGCCCTAGCGGGAGGGCCAATGTACGAGCAGTACTTC. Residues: CASSTEALAGGPMYEQYF.

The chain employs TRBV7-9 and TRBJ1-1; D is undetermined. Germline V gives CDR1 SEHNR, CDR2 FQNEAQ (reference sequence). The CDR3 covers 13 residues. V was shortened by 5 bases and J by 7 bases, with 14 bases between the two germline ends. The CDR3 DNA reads TGTGCCAGCAGCCACGCCGGGAGCCATGAAGCTTTCTTT. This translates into CASSHAGSHEAFF.

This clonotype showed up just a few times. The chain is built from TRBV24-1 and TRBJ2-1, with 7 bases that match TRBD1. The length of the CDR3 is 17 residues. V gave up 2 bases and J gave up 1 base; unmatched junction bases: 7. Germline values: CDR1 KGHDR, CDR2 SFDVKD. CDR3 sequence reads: CATSDSGRGFSYNEQFF. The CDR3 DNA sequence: TGTGCCACCAGTGATTCGGGCAGGGGGTTTTCCTACAATGAGCAGTTCTTC.

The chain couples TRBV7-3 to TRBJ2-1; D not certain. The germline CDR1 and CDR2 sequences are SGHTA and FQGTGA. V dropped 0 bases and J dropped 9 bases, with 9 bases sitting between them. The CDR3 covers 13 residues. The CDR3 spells CASSLTGVSEQFF. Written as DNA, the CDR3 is TGTGCCAGCAGCTTAACCGGCGTTTCTGAGCAGTTCTTC.

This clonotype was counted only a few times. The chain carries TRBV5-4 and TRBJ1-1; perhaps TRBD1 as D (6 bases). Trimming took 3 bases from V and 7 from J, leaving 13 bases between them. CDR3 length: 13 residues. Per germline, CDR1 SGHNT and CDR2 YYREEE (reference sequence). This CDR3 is CASSYGQNNEAFF. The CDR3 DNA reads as TGTGCCAGCAGCTATGGACAGAATAATGAAGCTTTCTTT.

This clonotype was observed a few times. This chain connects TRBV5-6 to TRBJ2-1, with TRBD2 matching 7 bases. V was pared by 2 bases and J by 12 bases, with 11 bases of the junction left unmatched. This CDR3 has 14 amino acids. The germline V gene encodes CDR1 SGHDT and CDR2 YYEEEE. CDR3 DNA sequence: TGTGCCAGCAGCTTTGGGTCAGAGCCGGGGGGGCAGTTCTTC. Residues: CASSFGSEPGGQFF.

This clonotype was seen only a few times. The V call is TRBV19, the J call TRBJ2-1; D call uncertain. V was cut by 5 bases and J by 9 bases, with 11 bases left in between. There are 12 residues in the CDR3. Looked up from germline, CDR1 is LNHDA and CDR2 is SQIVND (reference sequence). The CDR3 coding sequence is TGTGCCAGTAGTCGAGAAGTAGGTGAGCAGTTCTTC. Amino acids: CASSREVGEQFF.

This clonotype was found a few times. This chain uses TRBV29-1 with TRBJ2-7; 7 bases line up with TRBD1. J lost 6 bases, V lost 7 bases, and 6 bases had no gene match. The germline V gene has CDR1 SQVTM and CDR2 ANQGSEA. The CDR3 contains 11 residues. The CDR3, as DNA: TGCAGCGCCCGGACAGGCTCCGAGCAGTACTTC. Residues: CSARTGSEQYF.

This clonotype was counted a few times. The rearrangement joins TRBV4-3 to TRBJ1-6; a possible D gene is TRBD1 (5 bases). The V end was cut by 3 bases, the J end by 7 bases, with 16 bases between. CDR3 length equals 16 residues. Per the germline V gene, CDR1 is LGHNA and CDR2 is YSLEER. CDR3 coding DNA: TGCGCCAGCAGCCAGGGCCGTGGGGGTGGGAATTCACCCCTCCACTTT. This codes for CASSQGRGGGNSPLHF.

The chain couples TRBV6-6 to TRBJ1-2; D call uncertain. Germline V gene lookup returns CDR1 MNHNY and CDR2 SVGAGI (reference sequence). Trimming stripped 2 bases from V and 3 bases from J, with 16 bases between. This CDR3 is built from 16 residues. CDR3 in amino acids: CASSYGSMSLYYGYTF. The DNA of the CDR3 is TGTGCCAGCAGTTACGGCTCCATGAGCCTTTACTATGGCTACACCTTC.

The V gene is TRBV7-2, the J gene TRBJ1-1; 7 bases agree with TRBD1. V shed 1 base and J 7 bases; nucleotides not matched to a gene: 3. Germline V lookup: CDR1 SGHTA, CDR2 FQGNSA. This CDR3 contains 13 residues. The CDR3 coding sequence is TGTGCCAGCAGCTTAGACAGGGGCGTTGAAGCTTTCTTT. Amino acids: CASSLDRGVEAFF. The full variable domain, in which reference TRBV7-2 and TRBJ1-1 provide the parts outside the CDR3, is GAGVSQSPSNKVTEKGKDVELRCDPISGHTALYWYRQSLGQGLEFLIYFQGNSAPDKSGLPSDRFSAERTGGSVSTLTIQRTQQEDSAVYLCASSLDRGVEAFFGQGTRLTVV.

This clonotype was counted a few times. The chain's CDR3 is CASGGTGGAKNIQYF. The CDR3 DNA reads TGTGCCAGCGGGGGGACAGGGGGAGCCAAAAACATTCAGTACTTC. The V call is TRBV7-2, the J call TRBJ2-4, with TRBD1 matching over 11 bases. The junction had 3 bases not matched to a gene; V was cut back by 8 bases and J by 0 bases. Germline V gene sequence: CDR1 SGHTA, CDR2 FQGNSA. The CDR3 runs to 15 residues.

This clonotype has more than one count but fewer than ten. The CDR3 DNA reads TGTGCCAGCAGCTTAGGCTCAGGAGGCAATCAGCCCCAGCATTTT. Translated, it gives CASSLGSGGNQPQHF. The rearrangement joins TRBV7-2 to TRBJ1-5, with unresolved D. Germline loops: CDR1 SGHTA, CDR2 FQGNSA. With 1 base removed from V and 2 bases from J, the gap between germline ends came to 9 bases. CDR3 size: 15 residues.

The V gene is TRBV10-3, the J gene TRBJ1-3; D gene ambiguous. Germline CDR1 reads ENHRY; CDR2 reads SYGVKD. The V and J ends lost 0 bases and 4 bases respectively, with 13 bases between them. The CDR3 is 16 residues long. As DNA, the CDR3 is TGTGCCATCAGTGAGTCTGGGGAGCCCTCCGGAAACACCATATATTTT. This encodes CAISESGEPSGNTIYF.

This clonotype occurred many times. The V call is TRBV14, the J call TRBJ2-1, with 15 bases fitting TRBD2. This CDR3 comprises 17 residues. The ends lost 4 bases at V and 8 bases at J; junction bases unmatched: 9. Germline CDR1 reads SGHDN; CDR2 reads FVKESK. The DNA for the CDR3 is TGTGCCAGCAGCCGCTGGACTAGCGGGAGGGGGATCTATGAGCAGTTCTTC. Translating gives CASSRWTSGRGIYEQFF. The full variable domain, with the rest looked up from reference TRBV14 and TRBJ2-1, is EAGVTQFPSHSVIEKGQTVTLRCDPISGHDNLYWYRRVMGKEIKFLLHFVKESKQDESGMPNNRFLAERTGGTYSTLKVQPAELEDSGVYFCASSRWTSGRGIYEQFFGPGTRLTVL.

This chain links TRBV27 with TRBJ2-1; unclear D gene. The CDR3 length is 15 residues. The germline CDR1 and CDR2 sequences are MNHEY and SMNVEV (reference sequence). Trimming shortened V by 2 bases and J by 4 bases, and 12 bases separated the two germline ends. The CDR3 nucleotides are TGTGCCAGCAGTTTAGGGCAGGCGATTTACAATGAGCAGTTCTTC. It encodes CASSLGQAIYNEQFF.

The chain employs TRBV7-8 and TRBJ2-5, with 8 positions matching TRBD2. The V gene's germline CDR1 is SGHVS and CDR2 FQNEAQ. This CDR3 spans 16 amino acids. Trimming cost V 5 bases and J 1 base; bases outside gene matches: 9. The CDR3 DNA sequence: TGTGCCAGCAGCCCCCGGGAGGGCAGGAGCCAAGAGACCCAGTACTTC. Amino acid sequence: CASSPREGRSQETQYF.

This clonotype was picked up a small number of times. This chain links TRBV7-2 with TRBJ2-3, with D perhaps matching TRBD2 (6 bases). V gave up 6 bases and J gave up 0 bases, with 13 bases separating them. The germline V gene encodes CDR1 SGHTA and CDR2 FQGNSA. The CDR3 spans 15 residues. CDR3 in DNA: TGTGCCAGCAGTTCGGGGGTATCTAGCACAGATACGCAGTATTTT. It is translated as CASSSGVSSTDTQYF.

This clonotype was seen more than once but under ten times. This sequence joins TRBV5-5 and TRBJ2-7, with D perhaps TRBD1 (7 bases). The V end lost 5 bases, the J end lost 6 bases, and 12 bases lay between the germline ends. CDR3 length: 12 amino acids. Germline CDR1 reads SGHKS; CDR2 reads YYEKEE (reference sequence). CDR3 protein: CASRAGGGEQYF. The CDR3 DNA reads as TGTGCCAGCAGGGCAGGGGGAGGCGAGCAGTACTTC.

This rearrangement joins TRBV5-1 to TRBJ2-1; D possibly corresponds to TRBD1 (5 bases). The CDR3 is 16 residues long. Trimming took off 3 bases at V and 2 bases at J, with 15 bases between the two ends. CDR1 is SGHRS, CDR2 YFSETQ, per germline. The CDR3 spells CASSSLAGLTYNEQFF. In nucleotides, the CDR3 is TGCGCCAGCAGCTCCCTGGCAGGGCTCACCTACAATGAGCAGTTCTTC.

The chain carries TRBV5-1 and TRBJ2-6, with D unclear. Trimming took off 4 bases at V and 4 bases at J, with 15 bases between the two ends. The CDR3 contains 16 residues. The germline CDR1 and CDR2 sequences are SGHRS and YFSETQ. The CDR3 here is CASSPQRARGANVLTF. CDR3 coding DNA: TGCGCCAGCAGCCCCCAACGGGCAAGGGGGGCCAACGTCCTGACTTTC.

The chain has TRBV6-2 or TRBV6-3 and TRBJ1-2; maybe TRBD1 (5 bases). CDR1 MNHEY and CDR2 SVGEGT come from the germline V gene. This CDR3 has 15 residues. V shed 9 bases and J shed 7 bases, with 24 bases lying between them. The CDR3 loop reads CASHRSGIQGRGYTF. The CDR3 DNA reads TGTGCCAGTCACCGATCCGGGATCCAGGGCCGTGGCTACACCTTC.

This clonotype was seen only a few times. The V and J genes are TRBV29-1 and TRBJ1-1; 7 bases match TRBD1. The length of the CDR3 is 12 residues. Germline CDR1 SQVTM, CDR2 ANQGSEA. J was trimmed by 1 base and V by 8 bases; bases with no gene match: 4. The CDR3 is CSSRTGNTEAFF. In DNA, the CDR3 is TGCAGCTCTAGGACAGGGAACACTGAAGCTTTCTTT.

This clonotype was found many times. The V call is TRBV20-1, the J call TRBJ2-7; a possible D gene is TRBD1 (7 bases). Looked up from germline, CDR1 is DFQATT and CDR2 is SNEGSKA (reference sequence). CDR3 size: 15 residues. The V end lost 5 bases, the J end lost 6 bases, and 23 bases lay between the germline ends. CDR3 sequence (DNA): TGCAGTGCTCCCGGCATGGGACAGACGCGGGGCGAGCAGTACTTC. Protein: CSAPGMGQTRGEQYF.

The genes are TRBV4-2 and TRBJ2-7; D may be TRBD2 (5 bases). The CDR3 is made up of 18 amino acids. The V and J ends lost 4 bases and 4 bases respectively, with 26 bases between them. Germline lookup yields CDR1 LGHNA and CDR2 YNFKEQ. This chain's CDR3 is CASSRSTGFPTKGYEQYF. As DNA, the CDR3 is TGTGCCAGCAGCCGGTCGACGGGGTTCCCCACGAAAGGATACGAGCAGTACTTC.

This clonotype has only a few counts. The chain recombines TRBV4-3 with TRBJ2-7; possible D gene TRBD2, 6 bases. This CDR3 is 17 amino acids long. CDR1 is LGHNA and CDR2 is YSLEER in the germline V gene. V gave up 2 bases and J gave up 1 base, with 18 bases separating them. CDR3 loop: CASSQRISASASYEQYF. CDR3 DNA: TGCGCCAGCAGCCAACGGATATCGGCTAGCGCATCCTACGAGCAGTACTTC.

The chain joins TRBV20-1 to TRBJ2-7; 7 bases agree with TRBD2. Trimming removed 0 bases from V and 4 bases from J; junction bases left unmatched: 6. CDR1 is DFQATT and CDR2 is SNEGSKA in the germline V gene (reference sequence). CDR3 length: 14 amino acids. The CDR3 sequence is CSARDAGEGYEQYF. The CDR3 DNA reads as TGCAGTGCTAGAGATGCGGGGGAGGGATACGAGCAGTACTTC.

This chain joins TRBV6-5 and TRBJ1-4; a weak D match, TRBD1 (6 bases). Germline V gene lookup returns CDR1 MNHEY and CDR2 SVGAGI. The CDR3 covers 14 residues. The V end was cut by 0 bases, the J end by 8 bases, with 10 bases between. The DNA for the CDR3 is TGTGCCAGCAGTTACTCCGGGGGGCAAGAAAAACTGTTTTTT. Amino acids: CASSYSGGQEKLFF.

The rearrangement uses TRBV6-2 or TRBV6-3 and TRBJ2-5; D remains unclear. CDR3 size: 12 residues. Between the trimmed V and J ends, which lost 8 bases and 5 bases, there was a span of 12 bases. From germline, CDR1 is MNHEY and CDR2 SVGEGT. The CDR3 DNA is TGTGCCAGCGGACCTAAAAGGGAGACCCAGTACTTC. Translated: CASGPKRETQYF.

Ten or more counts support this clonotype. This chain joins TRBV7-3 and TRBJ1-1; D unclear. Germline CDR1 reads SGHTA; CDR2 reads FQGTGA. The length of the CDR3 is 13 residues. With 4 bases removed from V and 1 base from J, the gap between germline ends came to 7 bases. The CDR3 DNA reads TGTGCCAGCAGCTCCGACGGGAACACTGAAGCTTTCTTT. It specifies CASSSDGNTEAFF.

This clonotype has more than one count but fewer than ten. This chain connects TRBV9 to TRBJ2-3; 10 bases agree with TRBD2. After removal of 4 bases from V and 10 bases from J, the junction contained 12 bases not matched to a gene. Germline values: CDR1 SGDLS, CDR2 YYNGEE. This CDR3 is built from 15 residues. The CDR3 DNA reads TGTGCCAGCAGCATAGCTGAAAGCGGGAGGGTGTCGCAGTATTTT. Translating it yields CASSIAESGRVSQYF.